Below are 2 T cell receptor beta chains sequenced from a single sample in a study of cytomegalovirus exposure and HLA in healthy donors. Assay: immunoSEQ multiplex PCR; the TCRdb copy retains only in-frame clones and omits some. Of more than 300,000 clones listed, 75% to 90% are singletons. The specimen sequenced was PBMCs. The receptors shown here come from a woman aged 18-30 years in good health and CMV-seronegative.

CDR3 residues: CASSPEEDSNYGYTF. The CDR3 DNA reads as TGTGCCAGCTCACCGGAGGAGGATTCTAACTATGGCTACACCTTC. J is TRBJ1-2 and V is TRBV18; D is ambiguous. This CDR3 comprises 15 residues. V lost 3 bases and J lost 0, with 11 bases in between. Germline V CDR1 and CDR2: KGHSH, LQKENI.

V gene TRBV27 combines with J gene TRBJ1-3, with a tentative D call TRBD1 (6 bases). Germline CDR1 reads MNHEY; CDR2 reads SMNVEV (reference sequence). V lost 8 bases to trimming and J lost 1 base, with 12 bases between them. The CDR3 is 14 amino acids. The CDR3 DNA sequence: TGTGCCAGCCGGGACAAGCATTCTGGAAACACCATATATTTT. Amino acids: CASRDKHSGNTIYF.